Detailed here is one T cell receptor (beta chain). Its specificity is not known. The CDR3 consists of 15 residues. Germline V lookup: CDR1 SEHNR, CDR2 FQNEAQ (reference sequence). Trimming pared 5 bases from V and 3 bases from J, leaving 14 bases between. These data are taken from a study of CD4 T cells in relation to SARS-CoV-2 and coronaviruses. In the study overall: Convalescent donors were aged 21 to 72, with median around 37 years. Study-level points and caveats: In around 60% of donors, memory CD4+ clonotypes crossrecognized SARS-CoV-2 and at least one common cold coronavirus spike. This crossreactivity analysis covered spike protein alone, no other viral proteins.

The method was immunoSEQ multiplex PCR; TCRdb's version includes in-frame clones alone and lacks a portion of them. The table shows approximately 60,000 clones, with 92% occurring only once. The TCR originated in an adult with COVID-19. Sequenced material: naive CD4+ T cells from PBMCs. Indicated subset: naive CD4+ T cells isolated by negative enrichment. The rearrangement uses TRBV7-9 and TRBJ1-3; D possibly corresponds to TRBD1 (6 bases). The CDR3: CASSLSGAGGNTIYF. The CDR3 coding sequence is TGTGCCAGCAGCCTATCGGGGGCTGGTGGAAACACCATATATTTT.